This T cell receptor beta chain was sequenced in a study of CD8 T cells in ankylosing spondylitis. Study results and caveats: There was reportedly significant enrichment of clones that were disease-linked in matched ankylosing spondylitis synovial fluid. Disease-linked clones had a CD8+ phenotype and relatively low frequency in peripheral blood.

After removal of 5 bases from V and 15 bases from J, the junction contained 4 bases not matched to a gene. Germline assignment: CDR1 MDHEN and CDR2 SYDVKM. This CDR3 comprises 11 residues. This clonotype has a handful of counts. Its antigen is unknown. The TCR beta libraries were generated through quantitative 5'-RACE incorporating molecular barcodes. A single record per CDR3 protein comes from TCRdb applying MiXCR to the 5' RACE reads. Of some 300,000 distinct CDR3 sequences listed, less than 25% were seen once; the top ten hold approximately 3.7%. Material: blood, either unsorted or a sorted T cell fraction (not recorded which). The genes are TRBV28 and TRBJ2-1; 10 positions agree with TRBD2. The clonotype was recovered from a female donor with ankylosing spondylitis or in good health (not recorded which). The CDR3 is CASSSGRARFF. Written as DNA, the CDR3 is TGTGCCAGCAGTAGCGGGAGGGCACGGTTCTTC.